This entry is about one T cell receptor (beta chain). Its matching antigen is unknown. The germline V gene encodes CDR1 SQVTM and CDR2 ANQGSEA. V was clipped by 2 bases and J by 0 bases, with 8 bases between them. CDR3 size: 15 residues. The sample belongs to a study of cytomegalovirus exposure and HLA in healthy donors. General study findings and limits: Likely technical artifact: a cluster of highly shared sequence variants. Later analysis identified a missense DCLRE1C variant that was linked to TCR beta V- and J-gene trimming. A later analysis reported that several of the most significant clusters appeared to be linked to common viral pathogens, among them Epstein-Barr virus. Presence/absence analyses treated sequencing depth as roughly uniform across donors.

The study ran its PCR with 60 Vbeta and 13 Jbeta primers. Profiling relied on immunoSEQ multiplex PCR, and the TCRdb table lists in-frame clones only, not all of them. The data show roughly 120,000 clones, about four fifths seen once. Sequences were obtained from PBMCs. This TCR was sampled from a young woman in good health and CMV-seronegative. The chain couples TRBV29-1 to TRBJ1-6; D call uncertain. As DNA, the CDR3 is TGCAGCGTTGAAAGTCGAGGCTCCTATAATTCACCCCTCCACTTT. It is translated as CSVESRGSYNSPLHF.